This T cell receptor beta chain came from a study of CD8 T cells in ankylosing spondylitis. For TCR beta, libraries came from quantitative 5'-RACE with molecular barcodes. One entry per CDR3 protein, called by TCRdb with MiXCR from the 5' RACE reads. The sample has roughly 230,000 distinct CDR3 sequences; approximately 8% are singletons. This clonotype has a count of ten or more. As yet, its antigen is unknown. Points from the study as a whole: The study identified a TCR beta motif of roughly eight highly homologous variants that appeared characteristic of ankylosing spondylitis blood.

Deletions cut 5 bases from V and 1 base from J, with 5 bases between. CDR1 is DFQATT and CDR2 is SNEGSKA in the germline V gene (reference sequence). The CDR3 consists of 11 residues. Sequencing was performed on blood, either unsorted or a sorted T cell fraction (not recorded which). This receptor was obtained from a female donor with ankylosing spondylitis or in good health (not recorded which). The chain is built from TRBV20-1 and TRBJ1-1; D uncertain. The DNA of the CDR3 is TGCAGTGCTTGGCAGAACACTGAAGCTTTCTTT. Amino acid sequence: CSAWQNTEAFF.